This TCR beta chain came from a study of blood T cell repertoires in COVID-19. About the study: The United States, Italy and Spain were the sources of the acute and convalescent COVID-19 samples.

This clone was seen a few times. Methods used by the authors: Nucleated cell number was recorded as an estimate derived from reference gene primer amplification. The data were produced by immunoSEQ multiplex PCR, yet TCRdb's version contains in-frame clones alone and is incomplete. V, J and clone size are those of that table, while D and trimming were read from the DNA. This sample carries about 80,000 clones, around four fifths of them seen once, and the ten largest clones take approximately 37%. There are 14 residues in the CDR3. CDR1 SEHNR and CDR2 FQNEAQ come from the germline V gene (reference sequence). Between the trimmed V and J ends, which lost 5 bases and 6 bases, there was a span of 16 bases.

Sequencing used peripheral blood. The J gene is TRBJ1-2, the V gene TRBV7-9; D remains ambiguous. This TCR was recovered from an elderly man with active or convalescent COVID-19. This chain's CDR3 is CASSPIIEADGYTF. In DNA, the CDR3 is TGTGCCAGCAGCCCAATCATAGAGGCCGATGGCTACACCTTC.